The clone carrying this TCR beta chain was detected only a few times. Its matching antigen is unknown. The use of a sample-barcoded 5' primer and a J-beta primer mix characterized a second PCR of roughly 7 to 11 cycles. TCRdb passed the 5' RACE reads through MiXCR, listing each CDR3 protein once. Here the sample spans about 1.5 million distinct CDR3 sequences, 35% to 45% being singletons. This entry is derived from a study of blood T cells in healthy people across ages. Study-level results: Higher diversity and more naive CD4+ cells were features of long-lived donors, compared to aged donors.

This CDR3 has 12 residues. Losses at the gene ends were 5 bases for V and 14 bases for J; bases not matched to a gene: 9. Germline values: CDR1 SEHNR, CDR2 FQNEAQ (reference sequence). The specimen was blood. This TCR came from a woman between 18 and 30 years old in good health. The chain is built from TRBV7-9 and TRBJ2-1; 7 positions agree with TRBD1. The CDR3 loop reads CASSQGTAVEFF. DNA of the CDR3: TGTGCCAGCAGCCAAGGGACAGCCGTTGAGTTCTTC.